Here is one T cell receptor beta chain with its context. The sample is drawn from a study of shared clonotypes between healthy human individuals. When replicate PCRs were run on sorted subsets, they used 150 to 250 ng DNA, approximately 33,000 T cell genomes. Sequencing was performed with immunoSEQ multiplex PCR; in TCRdb, only in-frame clones are kept and a portion is missing. The table records around 1.1 million clones, roughly 80% of them present only once. This receptor was obtained from a man aged 18 to 30 in good health. Some clones in this sample may be carry-over from other donors' samples. The source material was memory CD4+ T cells from PBMCs. Subset described: CD45RA-negative fraction.

This CDR3 is CASSQEGGAGREKLFF. The CDR3 nucleotides are TGCGCCAGCAGCCAAGAGGGCGGAGCAGGTCGGGAAAAACTGTTTTTT. This chain joins TRBV4-1 and TRBJ1-4, with D uncertain. Deletions cut 0 bases from V and 8 bases from J, with 16 bases between. The length of the CDR3 is 16 residues. CDR1 is MGHRA and CDR2 is YSYEKL in the germline V gene.